This T cell receptor (beta chain) was identified during a study of graft-versus-host responses after intestinal transplantation. Study-level information: Anti-thymocyte globulin induction was given to all recipients, followed by tacrolimus and steroids for three to four years. Broader study findings: Allografts of one patient group, those with graft-donor T cell macrochimerism, had high graft-versus-host to host-versus-graft clonal ratios. In recipient marrow, GvH clones were found, and some appeared first in ileum or blood.

The V gene's germline CDR1 is MNHNS and CDR2 SASEGT. This CDR3 is 12 amino acids long. With 3 bases removed from V and 6 bases from J, the gap between germline ends came to 7 bases. Assay: immunoSEQ multiplex PCR; the TCRdb copy retains only in-frame clones and omits some. The sample contains about 110,000 clones, around 94% of which appear only once. Comments on this clone: Its cognate antigen is unknown.

The receptor was isolated from a human donor who was the organ donor for an intestinal transplant. This sample comprised unstimulated CD4+ T cells sorted from spleen or lymph node cells, obtained before transplant. This chain uses TRBV6-1 with TRBJ2-3; no clear D gene. Here the CDR3 reads CASSDVSDTQYF. CDR3 DNA: TGTGCCAGCAGTGACGTTTCCGATACGCAGTATTTT.